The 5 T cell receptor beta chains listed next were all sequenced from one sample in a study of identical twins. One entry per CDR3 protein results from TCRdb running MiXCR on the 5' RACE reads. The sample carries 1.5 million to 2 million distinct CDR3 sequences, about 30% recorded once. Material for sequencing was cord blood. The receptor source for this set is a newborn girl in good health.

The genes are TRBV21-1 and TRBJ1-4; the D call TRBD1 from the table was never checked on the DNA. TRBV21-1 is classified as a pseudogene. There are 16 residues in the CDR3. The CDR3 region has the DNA TGTGCCAGCAGCAGCCCGGGCAGGGATGTTTATGAAAAACTGTTTTTT. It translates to CASSSPGRDVYEKLFF.

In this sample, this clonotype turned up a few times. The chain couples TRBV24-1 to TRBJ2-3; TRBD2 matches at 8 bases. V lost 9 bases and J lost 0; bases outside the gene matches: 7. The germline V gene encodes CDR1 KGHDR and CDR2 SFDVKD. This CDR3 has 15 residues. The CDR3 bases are TGTGCCACCTCCTCGGGAGGGGCTAGCACAGATACGCAGTATTTT. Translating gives CATSSGGASTDTQYF.

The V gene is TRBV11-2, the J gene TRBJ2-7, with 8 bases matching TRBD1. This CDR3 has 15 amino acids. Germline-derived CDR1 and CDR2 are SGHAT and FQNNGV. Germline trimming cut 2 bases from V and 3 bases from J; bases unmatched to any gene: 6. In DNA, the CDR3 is TGTGCCAGCAGCTTAATCACTACAGGGGGCTACGAGCAGTACTTC. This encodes CASSLITTGGYEQYF.

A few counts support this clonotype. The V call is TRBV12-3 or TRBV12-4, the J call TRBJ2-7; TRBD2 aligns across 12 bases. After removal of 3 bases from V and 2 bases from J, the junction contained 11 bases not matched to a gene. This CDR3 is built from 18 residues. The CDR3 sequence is CASSFFPGLAGSTYEQYF. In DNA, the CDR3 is TGTGCCAGCAGTTTTTTCCCGGGACTAGCGGGCTCCACCTACGAGCAGTACTTC.

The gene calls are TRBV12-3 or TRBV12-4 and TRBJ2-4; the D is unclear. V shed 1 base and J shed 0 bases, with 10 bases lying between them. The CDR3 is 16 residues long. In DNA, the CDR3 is TGTGCCAGCAGTTTAGTGAGGTCGCTAGCCAAAAACATTCAGTACTTC. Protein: CASSLVRSLAKNIQYF.